These T cell receptor beta chains were read from a single sample in a study of vaccination and CD4 T cells after COVID-19. In TCRdb, the PCR reads were re-called with MiXCR into one record per CDR3 protein. The data show 9,500 to 10,000 distinct CDR3 sequences, with 30% to 45% seen just once and more than 15% held by the top ten. Antigens of these TCRs are unknown. The sample consisted of CD4+ T cells from blood, cultured in vitro. Receptor source: a human donor who had recovered from COVID-19. Each CDR3 is given with its conserved first and last residue. Each record gives: CDR3 DNA, CDR3 protein, J gene, D gene, V gene, clone size. The D gene is left open where the match is weak. A clone size is listed for some rows: how often the clone was seen (once, few, many), or a class if it is expanded.

TGTGCCAGCAGCTTGGTCAGTGGACTTCCTGAAGCTTTCTTT,CASSLVSGLPEAFF,TRBJ1-1,NA,TRBV7-9,NA
TGTGCCAGCAGTGAAGCGAGCCGGGTTTCATCCGGGGAGCTGTTTTTT,CASSEASRVSSGELFF,TRBJ2-2,NA,TRBV2,NA
TGTGCCAGCAGCTTGGGACCCGAAGGGACTGAAGCTTTCTTT,CASSLGPEGTEAFF,TRBJ1-1,NA,TRBV5-8,NA
TGTGCCAGCAGCCCGGGGCTGGGTGAGACCCAGTACTTC,CASSPGLGETQYF,TRBJ2-5,NA,TRBV11-3,NA
TGTGCCAGCAGCTTAGATGGACTAGCGGGGACTCCAGGGACCCAGTACTTC,CASSLDGLAGTPGTQYF,TRBJ2-5,TRBD2,TRBV7-6,NA
TGTGCCAGCAGCTTAGTGTCTGGCCCCACTGAAGCTTTCTTT,CASSLVSGPTEAFF,TRBJ1-1,NA,TRBV7-2,few
TGCAGTGCAAGACTAGCGGGCCGCACCGGGGAGCTGTTTTTT,CSARLAGRTGELFF,TRBJ2-2,TRBD2,TRBV20-1,NA
TGTGCCAGCAGTTACTTCGGTAGGGTGCCCGGGGAGCTGTTTTTT,CASSYFGRVPGELFF,TRBJ2-2,NA,TRBV6-5,NA
TGTGCCAGCAGTCCGGGTTCCGGGAACACCGGGGAGCTGTTTTTT,CASSPGSGNTGELFF,TRBJ2-2,NA,TRBV12-3/TRBV12-4,NA
TGTGCCAGTAGGGCTTGGGGCCTTGCTTCCTCTGGGGCCAACGTCCTGACTTTC,CASRAWGLASSGANVLTF,TRBJ2-6,NA,TRBV19,NA
TGTGCCAGCAGCTTATGGACAGCCAATCAGCCCCAGCATTTT,CASSLWTANQPQHF,TRBJ1-5,NA,TRBV5-5,medium-sized
TGTGCCAGCAGCATGCTAGCGGGGGGCACAGATACGCAGTATTTT,CASSMLAGGTDTQYF,TRBJ2-3,TRBD2,TRBV7-8,few
TGTGCCAGCAGCTTAGAAAGTGGACCCTACGAGCAGTACTTC,CASSLESGPYEQYF,TRBJ2-7,NA,TRBV7-2,few
TGTGCCAGCAGCCAAGGACGGATGAACACTGAAGCTTTCTTT,CASSQGRMNTEAFF,TRBJ1-1,NA,TRBV5-5,few
TGTGCCAGCTCACAATACGGGGGCACCGGGGAGCTGTTTTTT,CASSQYGGTGELFF,TRBJ2-2,NA,TRBV18,NA
TGCGCCAGCAGCTTGGTTGCTTACGAGCAGTACTTC,CASSLVAYEQYF,TRBJ2-7,NA,TRBV5-1,NA
TGCAGTGCTAGATCCTGGGGACAGGGATCCTATGGCTACACCTTC,CSARSWGQGSYGYTF,TRBJ1-2,TRBD1,TRBV20-1,NA
TGTGCCAGCAACCGGGCGGGACAGACACATAATTCACCCCTCCACTTT,CASNRAGQTHNSPLHF,TRBJ1-6,TRBD1,TRBV6-1,few
TGTGCTAGCAGCAAGACAGGGGGCGCAGACACCGGGGAGCTGTTTTTT,CASSKTGGADTGELFF,TRBJ2-2,TRBD1,TRBV7-7,NA
TGCGCCAGCAGCAGGGGACAGGCCCAAGAGACCCAGTACTTC,CASSRGQAQETQYF,TRBJ2-5,TRBD1,TRBV5-1,NA
TGTGCCTGGAAAGTCGGCGGGGACGCTCCGACCCAGTACTTC,CAWKVGGDAPTQYF,TRBJ2-5,NA,TRBV30,NA
TGCAGCGTTATGACAGATGTCGCCTACGAGCAGTACTTC,CSVMTDVAYEQYF,TRBJ2-7,NA,TRBV20-1,few
TGCGCCAGCAGCTTACGGACAGGGTCGGGGACCCAGTACTTC,CASSLRTGSGTQYF,TRBJ2-5,TRBD1,TRBV5-1,NA
TGTGCCAGCAGTGAAGGGACAGGAGTTGGCTACACCTTC,CASSEGTGVGYTF,TRBJ1-2,TRBD1,TRBV6-1,NA
TGTGCCAGCAGCCCCGGGACAGGGGATAGTTCACCCCTCCACTTT,CASSPGTGDSSPLHF,TRBJ1-6,TRBD1,TRBV7-6,NA
TGTGCCAGCAGCTGGATGAGTGAGCAGCTCCAGCATTTT,CASSWMSEQLQHF,TRBJ1-5,NA,TRBV7-9,NA
TGTGCCAGCAGACCGGCCAGAATCTATAGCAATCAGCCCCAGCATTTT,CASRPARIYSNQPQHF,TRBJ1-5,NA,TRBV27,few
TGCGCCAGCAGCCCCAGGGAGGAGACCCAGTACTTC,CASSPREETQYF,TRBJ2-5,NA,TRBV5-1,NA
TGTGCCAGCAGCCAAGCCGCAAACTATGGCTACACCTTC,CASSQAANYGYTF,TRBJ1-2,NA,TRBV4-2,NA
TGTGCCAGCAGCTTTCAGGGTTCGAATCAGCCCCAGCATTTT,CASSFQGSNQPQHF,TRBJ1-5,NA,TRBV7-9,few
TGCAGTGCTAGGGCTTTCGGCGGGGGCCAGCCCCAGCATTTT,CSARAFGGGQPQHF,TRBJ1-5,NA,TRBV20-1,NA
TGTGCCAGCAGTTTAACAGAGGGATTTTCACCCCTCCACTTT,CASSLTEGFSPLHF,TRBJ1-6,NA,TRBV12-3/TRBV12-4,NA
TGTGCCAGCAGTGAGCGGGGGAAGGGTAATTCACCCCTCCACTTT,CASSERGKGNSPLHF,TRBJ1-6,NA,TRBV6-1,few
TGTGCCAGCTCATGGAGGCCCTACGAGCAGTACTTC,CASSWRPYEQYF,TRBJ2-7,NA,TRBV18,NA
TGTGCCAGCAGTCACACGTTGCTTATGAACACTGAAGCTTTCTTT,CASSHTLLMNTEAFF,TRBJ1-1,NA,TRBV12-3/TRBV12-4,NA
TGTGCCAGCAGCCAAGGGGGGGGGCGGACTGAAGCTTTCTTT,CASSQGGGRTEAFF,TRBJ1-1,NA,TRBV4-2,NA
TGCAGTGCTCGAACCGACAGTCCTTCTGGAAACATCATATATTTT,CSARTDSPSGNIIYF,TRBJ1-3,NA,TRBV20-1,NA
TGTGCCAGCAGCGTAGGAGGGATTTCTGGAAACACCATATATTTT,CASSVGGISGNTIYF,TRBJ1-3,NA,TRBV9,few
TGTGCCAGCGGGTACTACAATGAGCAGTTCTTC,CASGYYNEQFF,TRBJ2-1,NA,TRBV7-9,NA
TGTGCCAGCAGCAGGCTGGGGGGGGGAATCTCCTACGAGCAGTACTTC,CASSRLGGGISYEQYF,TRBJ2-7,TRBD2,TRBV5-4,few
TGCGCCAGCAGCTTGGGCGGGACAGGCGGACGTGAGCAGTTCTTC,CASSLGGTGGREQFF,TRBJ2-1,TRBD1,TRBV5-1,NA
TGCGCCAGCAGCGTTTCAGGATATAATTCACCCCTCCACTTT,CASSVSGYNSPLHF,TRBJ1-6,NA,TRBV5-1,NA
TGTGCCACCAGCGGGACCGGGGGCGGGCAAGAGACCCAGTACTTC,CATSGTGGGQETQYF,TRBJ2-5,NA,TRBV15,few
TGTGCCATCATGAGCGGGGGGGCAGGCAATGAGCAGTTCTTC,CAIMSGGAGNEQFF,TRBJ2-1,TRBD2,TRBV10-3,few
TGTGCCAGCCGGACAATCGCACAGCCCCAGCATTTT,CASRTIAQPQHF,TRBJ1-5,NA,TRBV2,medium-sized
TGTGCCTGGAGTAAACAGGGACAACAAACCGGGGAGCTGTTTTTT,CAWSKQGQQTGELFF,TRBJ2-2,NA,TRBV30,few
TGTGCCAGCAGGGACAGCCTCAATCAGCCCCAGCATTTT,CASRDSLNQPQHF,TRBJ1-5,NA,TRBV6-1,NA
TGTGCCAGCAGCTTAGATGGGACTTATTATGGCTACACCTTC,CASSLDGTYYGYTF,TRBJ1-2,NA,TRBV7-9,NA
TGTGCCAGCAGTTACGCGGTCAGGGGCTTTGGCGAGCAGTACTTC,CASSYAVRGFGEQYF,TRBJ2-7,NA,TRBV6-2/TRBV6-3,few
TGCGCCAGCAGCCCCGGGACAGGGTCCTATGGCTACACCTTC,CASSPGTGSYGYTF,TRBJ1-2,TRBD1,TRBV5-1,NA
TGTGCCAGCAGTTTCCAACAGGGTATTGAAGCTTTCTTT,CASSFQQGIEAFF,TRBJ1-1,NA,TRBV12-3/TRBV12-4,NA
TGTGCCACCAGCAGAGATGTTTCGATAGGCAATCAGCCCCAGCATTTT,CATSRDVSIGNQPQHF,TRBJ1-5,NA,TRBV15,few